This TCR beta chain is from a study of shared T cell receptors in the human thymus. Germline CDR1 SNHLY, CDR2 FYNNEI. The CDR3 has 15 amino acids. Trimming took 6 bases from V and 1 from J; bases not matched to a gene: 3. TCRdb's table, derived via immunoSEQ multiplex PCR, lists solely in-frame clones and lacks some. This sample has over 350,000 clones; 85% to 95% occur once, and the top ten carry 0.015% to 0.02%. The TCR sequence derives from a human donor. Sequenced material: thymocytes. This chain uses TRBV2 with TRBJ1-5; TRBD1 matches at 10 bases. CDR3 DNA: TGTGCCAGCAGCGTGACAGGGGGCAGCAATCAGCCCCAGCATTTT. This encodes CASSVTGGSNQPQHF. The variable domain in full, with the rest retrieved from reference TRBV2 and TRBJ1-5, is EPEVTQTPSHQVTQMGQEVILRCVPISNHLYFYWYRQILGQKVEFLVSFYNNEISEKSEIFDDQFSVERPDGSNFTLKIRSTKLEDSAMYFCASSVTGGSNQPQHFGDGTRLSIL.